The entry below describes one TCR beta chain. Its antigen remains unidentified. Specified time point: blood 4 weeks post-SBRT, at nephrectomy. Treatment: 15 Gy SBRT to primary tumor, nephrectomy 4 weeks later. Nephrectomy followed 15 Gy stereotactic body radiation by 4 weeks. These data are taken from a study of radiation and T cells in renal cell carcinoma. TCRdb's table, derived via immunoSEQ multiplex PCR, lists solely in-frame clones and lacks some. The sample contains about 76,000 clones, roughly nine tenths of which appear only once. Points from the study as a whole: Top tumor clonotypes rose in blood 2 weeks post-radiation, then contracted. Baseline intratumoral clonotype presence is unknown without pretreatment biopsies.

With 5 bases removed from V and 5 bases from J, the gap between germline ends came to 9 bases. The CDR3 has 11 amino acids. CDR1 and CDR2 from the germline V gene are DFQATT and SNEGSKA (reference sequence). This TCR derives from a woman between 65 and 79 years old with renal cell carcinoma. The chain combines TRBV20-1 with TRBJ1-2; D ambiguous. Material: blood, obtained from a patient whose treatment included radiotherapy and nephrectomy. The CDR3 DNA sequence: TGCAGTGCTGCCCCCATTTATGGCTACACCTTC. Protein product: CSAAPIYGYTF.